The entry below describes one T cell receptor beta chain. This receptor's antigen is unknown. Per-base quality was not reported, and no clone a single base away is much larger than it. Other DNA sequences in this sample translate to the same CDR3. The data belong to a study of shared clonotypes between healthy human individuals (dated by TCRdb to about 2020). For context, the study as a whole: The cohort comprised a couple of women and a few men aged 18 to 49 years. To estimate repertoire size and how much clonotype sharing occurs between individuals, the study deeply sequenced the blood TCR repertoires of 4 to 6 healthy adults. For each donor, three plates each were used for CD4 naive and CD4 memory, two plates were used for CD8 naive, and one plate was used for CD8 memory. To increase sequencing depth and limit assay-specific biases, different laboratories used diverse techniques to prepare libraries and sequence TCR repertoires. Each donor's leukapheresis produced roughly between about 0.9 and 9.5 billion PBMCs. The investigation overall reported the following: Larger estimated clonotype richness was generally found for naive subsets than for memory subsets. Because the study included only a small number of donors, the genetic and exposure-history diversity represented was limited. Compared with non-shared clonotypes, the clonotypes found in all four sorted-subset donors had higher generation probabilities. Based on pairwise subsampling, the degree of clonotype sharing among donors was expected to be affected by sequencing depth. Sampling was limited to blood, and TCR repertoires in tissue likely differ from TCR repertoires in blood. Rarefaction of sorted-subset datasets indicated incomplete sequencing despite the large sequencing depth. When a handful of donors were compared, the shared fraction of clonotypes was around 5% for naive CD4, around 3.5% for naive CD8, 2.3% for memory CD4, and under 0.5% for memory CD8.

V loses 0 bases, J loses 1 base, and the germline ends lie 6 bases apart. Based on the germline V gene, the CDR1 and CDR2 sequences are SGDLS and YYNGEE. The CDR3 sequence holds 14 residues, the cysteine and phenylalanine included. CDR3 DNA only is kept here, 42 bases in frame from base 1. Using the deep immunoSEQ assay, multiplex PCR amplified TCR CDR3 regions from genomic DNA. Extracted genomic DNA from each cell subset was distributed evenly across all wells of several immunoSEQ 96-well plates, and each plate was treated as a replicate. For sorted subsets, each replicate PCR was loaded with 200 ng genomic DNA, equivalent to 25,000 to 35,000 T cell genomes. Purified libraries were measured with a Qubit 3.0 fluorometer, size-checked on a Bioanalyzer 2100, and measured again with the KAPA Library Quantification kit. Every immunoSEQ 96-well plate was sequenced on a separate single-read 150-cycle Illumina NextSeq 550 flow cell. Turning to the authors' computational methods: Because the immunoSEQ output included only junctional sequences and no quality scores, the filtering could not be the same as the filtering used for full-length reads. Sequences were annotated with PyIR, a Python wrapper for IgBLAST v1.9, and V/J genes and CDR3 were assigned using IMGT germline references. Any read was removed if the V/J assignment was weak (E-value above 1e-6), the CDR3 was missing, or the read contained stop codons, out-of-frame junctions, or ambiguous translated residues. V3J clonotypes were defined as sequences sharing the same inferred V gene, J gene, and CDR3 amino acid sequence. To compute the percentage overlap between repertoires, the number of shared unique clonotypes was divided by the size of the smaller repertoire. Three approaches were used to assess repertoire richness: RTK rarefaction, the Chao1 estimator, and Recon v2.1 estimates of unobserved clonotypes. OLGA was used to compute generation probabilities for all TCRbeta clonotypes that the gDNA method yielded from several donors. Held by TCRdb, this immuneACCESS table contains in-frame sequences only and omits some clones. Under half of the omission traces to an unresolved V gene where checked; the cause of the rest is unknown. For V, J and clone size, that table is used; D and trimming come from the DNA. The sample has some 240,000 clones on record, 65% of them singletons. The ten top clones hold 11% of the sample.

Donors were healthy HIV-negative adults with no recently reported acute infections or vaccinations. Every donor was a Caucasian adult residing in Nashville, Tennessee, USA. CD4+ T cells were enriched by magnetic negative selection; naive cells were then positively selected on CD45RA, and the negative fraction formed the memory subset. Blood was collected by leukapheresis, and PBMCs were isolated by Ficoll-Histopaque density gradient centrifugation and then cryopreserved in liquid nitrogen vapor phase. Purity and quantity of every magnetically sorted T cell population were checked by analytical flow cytometry. Genomic DNA was isolated from each sorted fraction and quantified by UV absorbance on a Nanodrop 2000c.

The specimen was memory CD4+ T cells sorted from blood. The cell subset or site label, as the study defines it: CD45RA-negative fraction. The sequence derives from a man aged 30 to 45 in good health. Recombination joined TRBV9 with TRBJ2-3, with no confidently assigned D gene. The CDR3 is CASSVAPGTDTQYF. Here is the DNA: TGTGCCAGCAGCGTAGCTCCAGGCACAGATACGCAGTATTTT.